These 9 T cell receptor beta chains were all obtained from the same sample, sequenced in a study of blood T cell repertoires in COVID-19. Produced via immunoSEQ multiplex PCR; TCRdb's table is partial and in-frame only. The data contain 250,000 to 300,000 clones, around 90% of them singletons. The specimen sequenced was PBMCs or T cells enriched from blood (not recorded which). Receptor source: a middle-aged woman with acute COVID-19.

J is TRBJ2-7 and V is TRBV27, with D perhaps matching TRBD1 (6 bases). The CDR3 is 15 amino acids. V was cut by 5 bases and J by 12 bases, with 26 bases left in between. Germline CDR1 reads MNHEY; CDR2 reads SMNVEV (reference sequence). The chain's CDR3 is CASSPQGTPTYEGYF. The CDR3 DNA reads TGTGCCAGCAGTCCGCAGGGGACACCTACCTACGAAGGGTACTTC.

This chain connects TRBV4-3 to TRBJ1-1; the D gene is possibly TRBD1 (6 bases). The CDR3 has 14 amino acids. V was shortened by 0 bases and J by 5 bases, with 10 bases between the two germline ends. CDR1 and CDR2 from the germline V gene are LGHNA and YSLEER. In DNA form, the CDR3 reads TGCGCCAGCAGCCAAGAACAGGGTGGGACTGAAGCTTTCTTT. It yields the protein CASSQEQGGTEAFF.

V is TRBV7-9 and J is TRBJ2-1, with 8 positions matching TRBD2. Germline V gene data show CDR1 as SEHNR and CDR2 as FQNEAQ (reference sequence). This CDR3 is 15 amino acids long. J gave up 2 bases and V 7 bases, and 7 bases lay outside the gene matches. The CDR3 DNA is TGTGCCAGCACCAAGGGTAGCGGGGCCTACAATGAGCAGTTCTTC. Translated: CASTKGSGAYNEQFF.

V is TRBV7-9 and J is TRBJ1-2, with 8 bases that match TRBD1. The CDR3 totals 13 residues. Germline V gives CDR1 SEHNR, CDR2 FQNEAQ (reference sequence). Trimming at V came to 4 bases and at J to 4 bases, leaving 2 bases not matched to a gene. CDR3 sequence (DNA): TGTGCCAGCAGCTCCGGACAGGGCTATGGCTACACCTTC. Amino acids: CASSSGQGYGYTF.

This clone has only one observation. The chain couples TRBV18 to TRBJ1-1; 7 bases match TRBD1. The V gene end was trimmed by 4 bases and the J gene end by 3 bases; junction bases not matched to a gene: 5. CDR1 KGHSH and CDR2 LQKENI come from the germline V gene. The CDR3 loop spans 14 amino acids. The CDR3 spells CASSLGQRDTEAFF. CDR3 in DNA: TGTGCCAGCTCACTGGGACAGAGGGACACTGAAGCTTTCTTT.

About this clone: Compared with germline, one end of the junction differs, possibly owing to a read error. The V call is TRBV28, the J call TRBJ1-6, with a tentative D call TRBD1 (5 bases). Germline V gene lookup returns CDR1 MDHEN and CDR2 SYDVKM. This CDR3 spans 12 amino acids. The DNA for the CDR3 is TGTGCCAGCTGTCAGGGTAATTCGCCCCTCCACTTT. This gives the protein CASCQGNSPLHF. The complete variable domain, with remaining parts taken from reference TRBV28 and TRBJ1-6, reads DVKVTQSSRYLVKRTGEKVFLECVQDMDHENMFWYRQDPGLGLRLIYFSYDVKMKEKGDIPEGYSVSREKKERFSLILESASTNQTSMYLCASCQGNSPLHFGNGTRLTVT.

The CDR3 DNA reads as TGTGCCAGCAGCCGGGGGGCGGGGGTCTACGAGCAGTACTTC. This codes for CASSRGAGVYEQYF. This chain uses TRBV3-1 (or the pseudogene TRBV3-2) with TRBJ2-7; perhaps TRBD2 as D (7 bases). Germline V gene data show CDR1 as LGHDT and CDR2 as YNNKEL (reference sequence). This CDR3 has 14 amino acids. Trimming stripped 4 bases from V and 3 bases from J, with 13 bases between.

The chain couples TRBV9 to TRBJ1-6; the match to TRBD1 covers 11 bases. From germline, CDR1 is SGDLS and CDR2 YYNGEE. The CDR3 sequence is 17 residues long. After removal of 3 bases from V and 10 bases from J, the junction contained 12 bases not matched to a gene. In nucleotides, the CDR3 is TGTGCCAGCAGCGCGTCGTCCGGGACAGGGGGAATATCACCCCTCCACTTT. This codes for CASSASSGTGGISPLHF.

V usage is TRBV7-2 and J usage is TRBJ2-7, with 10 positions matching TRBD2. This CDR3 has 16 residues. With 1 base clipped from V and 2 bases from J, the junction kept 5 bases outside the gene matches. From germline, CDR1 is SGHTA and CDR2 FQGNSA. This CDR3 is CASSLGPAGGPYEQYF. DNA of the CDR3: TGTGCCAGCAGCTTAGGCCCAGCGGGGGGGCCCTACGAGCAGTACTTC.